A single sample gave rise to the 14 T cell receptor beta chains below, sequenced in a study of OX40 agonist ivuxolimab in advanced cancers. Libraries were built with the immunoSEQ multiplex PCR assay. In TCRdb, the immuneACCESS table is reduced to in-frame sequences with V and J assigned. These tables do not hold every clone; where another copy was compared, an unresolved V gene accounts for under half, and the others remain unexplained. Present in this sample are about 73,000 clones, approximately 91% of which were seen just once. The ten largest clonotypes hold roughly 0.72% of the sample. The starting material was CD4+ or CD8+ T cells sorted from blood, obtained in a trial of the OX40 agonist ivuxolimab. All receptors come from an adult with an advanced solid tumor such as melanoma, head and neck, liver or kidney cancer.

The chain is built from TRBV19 and TRBJ2-1; no clear D. V lost 3 bases and J 9 bases, leaving 9 bases between the germline ends. Germline-derived CDR1 and CDR2 are LNHDA and SQIVND (reference sequence). CDR3 length equals 12 residues. In nucleotides, the CDR3 is TGTGCCAGTAGTATGGTTGGGATTGAGCAGTTCTTC. Translating it yields CASSMVGIEQFF.

The chain combines TRBV5-1 with TRBJ1-2, with TRBD1 as a possible D gene (6 bases). Germline V gene lookup returns CDR1 SGHRS and CDR2 YFSETQ. V gave up 0 bases and J gave up 8 bases, with 17 bases separating them. The CDR3 sequence is 15 residues long. CDR3 amino acids: CASSLEGQPNSGYTF. CDR3 bases: TGCGCCAGCAGCTTGGAAGGACAGCCGAATTCAGGCTACACCTTC.

This clone was seen only a few times. This sequence joins TRBV7-9 and TRBJ2-3, with 8 bases fitting TRBD2. The CDR3 has 14 amino acids. Germline CDR1 reads SEHNR; CDR2 reads FQNEAQ (reference sequence). V trimming: 5 bases; J trimming: 4 bases; junction bases outside the gene matches: 5. The CDR3 spells CASSPSGSADTQYF. The CDR3, as DNA: TGTGCCAGCAGCCCAAGCGGGAGTGCAGATACGCAGTATTTT.

The V and J genes are TRBV18 and TRBJ2-4; 11 bases align to TRBD2. Per the germline V gene, CDR1 is KGHSH and CDR2 is LQKENI. The ends lost 3 bases at V and 2 bases at J; junction bases unmatched: 6. This CDR3 contains 17 residues. The CDR3 here is CASSPLIAGGPKNIQYF. For the CDR3, the DNA is TGTGCCAGCTCACCCCTCATAGCGGGAGGGCCCAAAAACATTCAGTACTTC.

The rearrangement links TRBV5-1 to TRBJ2-2, with a tentative D call TRBD1 (6 bases). The CDR3 covers 14 residues. Trimming removed 1 base from V and 6 bases from J, with 10 bases in between. Germline V gene data show CDR1 as SGHRS and CDR2 as YFSETQ. The CDR3 protein is CASSLHRESGELFF. In nucleotides, the CDR3 is TGCGCCAGCAGCTTGCACAGGGAGTCCGGGGAGCTGTTTTTT.

The table lists this clone with a count of one. The rearrangement links TRBV11-1 to TRBJ1-4, with 7 bases that match TRBD1. This CDR3 comprises 16 residues. CDR1 SGHAT and CDR2 FQDESV come from the germline V gene (reference sequence). V lost 4 bases, J lost 4 bases, and 9 bases stayed unmatched. Written as DNA, the CDR3 is TGTGCCAGCAGCTACTCCGGGACAGACCGTAATGAAAAACTGTTTTTT. Protein sequence: CASSYSGTDRNEKLFF.

The chain has TRBV19 and TRBJ2-3; perhaps TRBD1 as D (6 bases). V was shortened by 6 bases and J by 0 bases, with 10 bases between the two germline ends. The CDR3 runs to 14 residues. The V gene's germline CDR1 is LNHDA and CDR2 SQIVND (reference sequence). The DNA for the CDR3 is TGTGCCAGTAGCCAACAGGGTAGCACAGATACGCAGTATTTT. Translation gives CASSQQGSTDTQYF.

This clone was observed once. The genes are TRBV5-1 and TRBJ1-1; TRBD1 aligns across 9 bases. Germline CDR1 and CDR2: SGHRS and YFSETQ. CDR3 size: 15 residues. The junction had 5 bases not matched to a gene; V was cut back by 4 bases and J by 1 base. CDR3 in amino acids: CASSQSTGGNTEAFF. The CDR3 region has the DNA TGCGCCAGCAGCCAGTCGACAGGGGGGAACACTGAAGCTTTCTTT. Supplemented by reference TRBV5-1 and TRBJ1-1, the full variable domain reads KAGVTQTPRYLIKTRGQQVTLSCSPISGHRSVSWYQQTPGQGLQFLFEYFSETQRNKGNFPGRFSGRQFSNSRSEMNVSTLELGDSALYLCASSQSTGGNTEAFFGQGTRLTVV.

The chain links TRBV19 to TRBJ1-5; D is possibly TRBD1 (5 bases). The CDR3 contains 15 residues. Germline-derived CDR1 and CDR2 are LNHDA and SQIVND (reference sequence). V lost 7 bases and J 4 bases, leaving 17 bases between the germline ends. CDR3 in amino acids: CASNPGARRNQPQHF. In nucleotides, the CDR3 is TGTGCCAGTAATCCCGGGGCTAGGAGAAATCAGCCCCAGCATTTT.

Only one count was recorded for this clone. The rearrangement links TRBV7-7 to TRBJ2-2; D possibly corresponds to TRBD1 (5 bases). Germline CDR1 and CDR2: SSHAT and FNYEAQ (reference sequence). Trimming took 10 bases from V and 3 from J, leaving 12 bases between them. This CDR3 spans 13 amino acids. In DNA form, the CDR3 reads TGTGCCATTGCGGCAGGGTACACCGGGGAGCTGTTTTTT. It is translated as CAIAAGYTGELFF.

Comments on this clone: Within the sample, other DNA sequences also encode this same CDR3. The gene calls are TRBV5-4 and TRBJ1-1; a possible D gene is TRBD1 (5 bases). V lost 8 bases and J 1 base, leaving 18 bases between the germline ends. Germline lookup yields CDR1 SGHNT and CDR2 YYREEE (reference sequence). This CDR3 spans 15 amino acids. CDR3 DNA: TGTGCCAGTAGCCCGCGAAGGGACCAGAACACTGAAGCTTTCTTT. Translating it yields CASSPRRDQNTEAFF.

The chain combines TRBV29-1 with TRBJ2-1; 7 nucleotides line up with TRBD1. The CDR3 runs 14 residues. Germline trimming cut 3 bases from V and 1 base from J; bases unmatched to any gene: 3. Germline-derived CDR1 and CDR2 are SQVTM and ANQGSEA. The CDR3 here is CSVEPGGSYNEQFF. The CDR3 nucleotides are TGCAGCGTTGAGCCAGGGGGATCCTACAATGAGCAGTTCTTC.

CDR3 in DNA: TGCAGTGCTAGAGGTGGGACTAGTGTGTTCTTC. It codes for CSARGGTSVFF. The gene calls are TRBV20-1 and TRBJ2-1; 8 nucleotides match TRBD2. Germline CDR1 reads DFQATT; CDR2 reads SNEGSKA (reference sequence). CDR3 length: 11 residues. V lost 1 base and J lost 15; bases outside the gene matches: 5.

The rearrangement uses TRBV6-1 and TRBJ2-7; no firm D call. The CDR3 contains 13 residues. Germline V gene sequence: CDR1 MNHNS, CDR2 SASEGT. Trimming cost V 4 bases and J 1 base, with 8 bases left between them. In DNA, the CDR3 is TGTGCCAGCAGTGGTGGGTCATCCTACGAGCAGTACTTC. This translates into CASSGGSSYEQYF.